The present TCR beta chain was sequenced within a study of blood T cell repertoires in COVID-19. Across the study: Collection of acute and convalescent COVID-19 samples took place in the United States, Italy and Spain. From T cells, B-cell-depleted T cells, or PBMCs came the material, which was cDNA or gDNA.

The germline gives CDR1 LNHDA, CDR2 SQIVND (reference sequence). This CDR3 spans 15 amino acids. V was trimmed by 1 base and J by 3 bases, leaving 10 bases between them. Original handling: Reference gene primer amplification gave estimated nucleated cell counts. Sequencing used immunoSEQ multiplex PCR; TCRdb keeps in-frame clones, though not all of them. D and trimming were read from the DNA, whereas the V and J calls and clone size are those reported in that table. Of under 150,000 clones listed, approximately 80% are singletons. The sample was peripheral blood. The clonotype comes from a human donor in a cohort sampled during active COVID-19. The chain is built from TRBV19 and TRBJ1-3, with D perhaps TRBD1 (5 bases). CDR3: CASSIGQTIGNTIYF. The CDR3 bases are TGTGCCAGTAGTATAGGACAGACGATTGGAAACACCATATATTTT.